This T cell receptor beta chain was obtained from a study of OX40 agonist ivuxolimab in advanced cancers. This clone appeared a single time. The repertoire was sequenced with immunoSEQ multiplex PCR; TCRdb's copy has only in-frame clones and lacks some. The table shows about 98,000 clones, with approximately 91% occurring only once. This CDR3 is 18 amino acids long. Germline V lookup: CDR1 SGDLS, CDR2 YYNGEE. V was clipped by 4 bases and J by 4 bases; unmatched bases: 17. The starting material was CD4+ or CD8+ T cells sorted from blood, obtained in a trial of the OX40 agonist ivuxolimab. The V gene is TRBV9, the J gene TRBJ1-3; 7 bases are a match to TRBD1. The TCR sequence derives from an adult with an advanced solid tumor such as melanoma, head and neck, liver or kidney cancer. CDR3 region: CASSPAVLGGTDGNTIYF. DNA for the CDR3: TGTGCCAGCAGCCCCGCGGTCCTAGGGGGGACAGACGGAAACACCATATATTTT.